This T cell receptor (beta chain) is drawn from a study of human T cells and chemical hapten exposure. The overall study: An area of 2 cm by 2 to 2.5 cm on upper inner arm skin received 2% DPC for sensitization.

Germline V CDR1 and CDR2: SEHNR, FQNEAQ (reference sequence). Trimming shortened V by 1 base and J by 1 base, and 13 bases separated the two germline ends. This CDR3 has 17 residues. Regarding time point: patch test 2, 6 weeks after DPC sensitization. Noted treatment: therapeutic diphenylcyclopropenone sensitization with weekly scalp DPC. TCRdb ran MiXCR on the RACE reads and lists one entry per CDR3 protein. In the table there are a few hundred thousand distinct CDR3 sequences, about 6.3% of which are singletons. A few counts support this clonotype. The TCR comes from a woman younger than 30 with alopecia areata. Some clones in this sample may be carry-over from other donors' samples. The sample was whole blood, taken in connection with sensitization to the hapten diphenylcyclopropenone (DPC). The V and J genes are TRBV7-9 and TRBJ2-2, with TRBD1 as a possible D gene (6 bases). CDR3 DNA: TGTGCCAGCAGCTTAGATCTGGACAGCCAGAACACCGGGGAGCTGTTTTTT. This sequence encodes CASSLDLDSQNTGELFF.